Presented here are 27 T cell receptor beta chains from one specimen sequenced in a study of response to subunit inactivated influenza vaccine. A single record per CDR3 protein comes from TCRdb applying MiXCR to the RT-PCR reads. Of around 520,000 distinct CDR3 sequences listed, less than 30% are singletons. The material sequenced was CD4+ T cells sorted from PBMCs, taken around 5 days after vaccination. Receptor source: a man in his forties or fifties who received an inactivated influenza vaccine.

The chain has TRBV7-8 and TRBJ2-5; D is perhaps TRBD2 (5 bases). The CDR3 totals 14 residues. CDR1 and CDR2 from the germline V gene are SGHVS and FQNEAQ. Trimming took off 2 bases at V and 5 bases at J, with 12 bases between the two ends. The CDR3 loop reads CASSLSGSWETQYF. The CDR3 coding sequence is TGTGCCAGCAGCTTAAGCGGAAGCTGGGAGACCCAGTACTTC.

This clonotype was found a few times. J is TRBJ1-4 and V is TRBV2, with 8 bases identical to TRBD1. Trimming took 10 bases from V and 4 from J; bases not matched to a gene: 8. The CDR3 totals 14 residues. Germline V CDR1 and CDR2: SNHLY, FYNNEI. The DNA for the CDR3 is TGTGCCACCCAGAGGGACAGGTTTAATGAAAAACTGTTTTTT. Its translation: CATQRDRFNEKLFF.

The chain recombines TRBV10-3 with TRBJ2-5, with TRBD2 matching over 8 bases. V lost 4 bases and J lost 3; bases outside the gene matches: 10. The CDR3 has 16 amino acids. Germline values: CDR1 ENHRY, CDR2 SYGVKD. This CDR3 reads CAISAQTGGPKETQYF. In DNA form, the CDR3 reads TGTGCCATCAGTGCGCAAACGGGAGGGCCTAAAGAGACCCAGTACTTC.

This clonotype was counted between two and nine times. This chain connects TRBV6-1 to TRBJ1-2; 7 nucleotides line up with TRBD1. Germline lookup yields CDR1 MNHNS and CDR2 SASEGT. V shed 7 bases and J 9 bases; nucleotides not matched to a gene: 14. The CDR3 extends over 14 amino acids. The CDR3 DNA is TGTGCCAGCACCCCGCGACAGGGAGCTTATCGCTACACCTTC. It is translated as CASTPRQGAYRYTF.

The CDR3 DNA reads as TGTGCCAGCAGCCAGCTGGTGGGAGGGGAGTCCGGGGAGCTGTTTTTT. Protein: CASSQLVGGESGELFF. The rearrangement joins TRBV7-8 to TRBJ2-2; 7 nucleotides agree with TRBD2. Trimming at V came to 5 bases and at J to 6 bases, leaving 12 bases not matched to a gene. Germline V lookup: CDR1 SGHVS, CDR2 FQNEAQ. This CDR3 spans 16 amino acids.

The chain links TRBV11-2 to TRBJ1-2; D is undetermined. The germline CDR1 and CDR2 sequences are SGHAT and FQNNGV. V gave up 1 base and J gave up 7 bases, with 13 bases separating them. The CDR3 is 14 amino acids. CDR3 sequence: CASSLASRDFGYTF. For the CDR3, the DNA is TGTGCCAGCAGCTTAGCTTCGCGAGACTTTGGCTACACCTTC.

This clonotype was recorded a few times. CDR3 loop: CASSLSVVPEAFF. Here the CDR3 DNA reads TGTGCCAGCAGTTTATCGGTGGTCCCTGAAGCTTTCTTT. This chain links TRBV12-3 or TRBV12-4 with TRBJ1-1; D unclear. Trimming removed 2 bases at V and 6 bases at J, with 10 bases between. This CDR3 region has 13 residues.

This clonotype was observed a single time. The chain couples TRBV20-1 to TRBJ2-3; D might be TRBD2 (6 bases). V gave up 5 bases and J gave up 8 bases, with 23 bases separating them. CDR3 length: 15 amino acids. Germline CDR1 reads DFQATT; CDR2 reads SNEGSKA (reference sequence). CDR3 DNA: TGCAGTGCTCTTTATTTTAGGGACTCTCTGACTACGCAGTATTTT. This codes for CSALYFRDSLTTQYF.

The chain uses TRBV7-3 and TRBJ2-2; no clear D. This CDR3 comprises 15 residues. Trimming cost V 2 bases and J 1 base, with 8 bases left between them. Germline CDR1 is SGHTA and CDR2 is FQGTGA. The CDR3, as DNA: TGTGCCAGCAGCTTACCCCTCCTGAACACCGGGGAGCTGTTTTTT. Translation gives CASSLPLLNTGELFF.

The chain links TRBV27 to TRBJ2-3; D may match TRBD1 or TRBD2 (5 bases each). The V end lost 5 bases, the J end lost 1 base, and 13 bases lay between the germline ends. CDR3 length: 15 residues. CDR1 MNHEY and CDR2 SMNVEV come from the germline V gene (reference sequence). CDR3 sequence (DNA): TGTGCCAGCAGTCAACCGGGACCTCGCACAGATACGCAGTATTTT. Protein: CASSQPGPRTDTQYF.

The rearrangement uses TRBV25-1 and TRBJ2-5, with 8 bases that match TRBD1. V lost 5 bases and J lost 5; bases outside the gene matches: 10. Germline V gene data show CDR1 as MGHDK and CDR2 as SYGVNS. The CDR3 is 15 residues long. CDR3 loop: CASSTDRGRGETQYF. The CDR3 nucleotides read TGTGCCAGCAGTACCGACAGGGGCAGAGGGGAGACCCAGTACTTC.

A remark on this clonotype: The junction departs from the called germline gene at one end, perhaps through a read error. The V call is TRBV7-8, the J call TRBJ2-7, with 14 bases aligning to TRBD2. The CDR3 has 15 residues. CDR1 and CDR2 (germline): SGHVS, FQNEAQ. CDR3 amino acids: CASSASGTSGSFGFF. The CDR3 DNA reads TGTGCCAGCAGCGCGTCCGGGACTAGCGGGAGCTTCGGGTTTTTC. Based on the CDR3 plus reference TRBV7-8 and TRBJ2-7, the full variable domain is GAGVSQSPRYKVAKRGQDVALRCDPISGHVSLFWYQQALGQGPEFLTYFQNEAQLDKSGLPSDRFFAERPEGSVSTLKIQRTQQEDSAVYLCASSASGTSGSFGFFGPGTRLTVT.

The CDR3 is CASSAGQGEYNEQFF. The CDR3 nucleotides read TGTGCCAGCAGCGCGGGACAGGGGGAATACAATGAGCAGTTCTTC. The chain links TRBV9 to TRBJ2-1; TRBD1 matches 11 bases. Trimming took 3 bases from V and 4 from J; bases not matched to a gene: 3. This CDR3 comprises 15 residues. Germline CDR1 is SGDLS and CDR2 is YYNGEE.

V is TRBV24-1 and J is TRBJ2-1, with D perhaps assigned TRBD1 or TRBD2 (5 bases each). V dropped 3 bases and J dropped 0 bases, with 11 bases sitting between them. This CDR3 is built from 16 residues. CDR1 is KGHDR, CDR2 SFDVKD, per germline. CDR3 sequence (DNA): TGTGCCACCAGTGATCGAGGGGTGAGCTCCTACAATGAGCAGTTCTTC. Translated: CATSDRGVSSYNEQFF.

This clonotype was found a few times. The V call is TRBV20-1, the J call TRBJ2-5; 9 bases line up with TRBD2. Germline CDR1 and CDR2: DFQATT and SNEGSKA (reference sequence). Trimming at V came to 6 bases and at J to 3 bases, leaving 11 bases not matched to a gene. The CDR3 spans 15 residues. This chain's CDR3 is CSAGGAGGPKETQYF. The CDR3 DNA reads TGCAGTGCCGGAGGGGCGGGAGGGCCTAAAGAGACCCAGTACTTC.

The CDR3 DNA is TGTGCCAGCGGGGGGTGGTGTAGATATAGCAATCAGCCCCAGCATTTT. Its translation: CASGGWCRYSNQPQHF. The genes are TRBV21-1 and TRBJ1-5; TRBD1 is the table's D call and was not checked against the DNA. TRBV21-1 is shown as a pseudogene. This CDR3 has 16 amino acids.

The CDR3 sequence: CSARDKEGLYEQYF. The CDR3, as DNA: TGCAGTGCTAGAGATAAGGAGGGCCTCTACGAGCAGTACTTC. The genes are TRBV20-1 and TRBJ2-7; weak D call: TRBD2 (6 bases). This CDR3 region has 14 residues. The ends were cut back, 0 bases at V and 3 bases at J, with 12 bases in the middle. Germline V gene sequence: CDR1 DFQATT, CDR2 SNEGSKA (reference sequence).

The V and J genes are TRBV5-1 and TRBJ2-1; D gene ambiguous. The germline gives CDR1 SGHRS, CDR2 YFSETQ. The CDR3 covers 14 residues. Deletions cut 1 base from V and 2 bases from J, with 7 bases between. In nucleotides, the CDR3 is TGCGCCAGCAGCTTGATGGATACCTACAATGAGCAGTTCTTC. Its translation: CASSLMDTYNEQFF. Together with reference TRBV5-1 and TRBJ2-1, the CDR3 gives the full variable domain: KAGVTQTPRYLIKTRGQQVTLSCSPISGHRSVSWYQQTPGQGLQFLFEYFSETQRNKGNFPGRFSGRQFSNSRSEMNVSTLELGDSALYLCASSLMDTYNEQFFGPGTRLTVL.

V is TRBV12-3 or TRBV12-4 and J is TRBJ2-1; 7 positions match TRBD2. This CDR3 contains 14 residues. V trimming: 6 bases; J trimming: 6 bases; junction bases outside the gene matches: 8. The CDR3 coding sequence is TGTGCCAGCAGCCTCACTAGCGAGGTCAATGAGCAGTTCTTC. The encoded protein is CASSLTSEVNEQFF.

The chain couples TRBV10-3 to TRBJ2-2; 9 nucleotides match TRBD1. The CDR3 has 15 amino acids. V was pared by 4 bases and J by 3 bases, with 3 bases of the junction left unmatched. Germline CDR1 reads ENHRY; CDR2 reads SYGVKD. CDR3 protein: CAISGTGDYTGELFF. In DNA, the CDR3 is TGTGCCATCAGTGGGACAGGGGACTACACCGGGGAGCTGTTTTTT.

A note on this clonotype: This may come from a read error, since a much larger clone is one base off. This chain uses TRBV5-1 with TRBJ2-1, with TRBD2 matching over 12 bases. The CDR3 length is 20 residues. From germline, CDR1 is SGHRS and CDR2 YFSETQ. V trimming: 2 bases; J trimming: 2 bases; junction bases outside the gene matches: 14. This CDR3 is CASSFIDASGRALAYNEQFF. CDR3 DNA: TGCGCCAGCAGCTTCATTGACGCTAGCGGGAGGGCCTTGGCCTACAATGAGCAGTTCTTC.

The chain combines TRBV5-6 with TRBJ2-5; no reliable D call. Trimming left V 7 bases short and J 4 bases short, with 11 bases between. Germline V gene sequence: CDR1 SGHDT, CDR2 YYEEEE. The CDR3 is 12 residues long. CDR3 in DNA: TGTGCCAGCGGTCAGACCGGAGAGACCCAGTACTTC. Encoded protein: CASGQTGETQYF.

The table lists this clonotype with a few counts. The genes are TRBV5-5 and TRBJ2-5; 7 bases match TRBD1. The germline CDR1 and CDR2 sequences are SGHKS and YYEKEE (reference sequence). V was clipped by 4 bases and J by 5 bases; unmatched bases: 5. There are 13 residues in the CDR3. The CDR3 protein is CASSPTGMETQYF. The CDR3 DNA is TGTGCCAGCAGCCCGACAGGGATGGAGACCCAGTACTTC.

Many counts were recorded for this clonotype. The rearrangement links TRBV6-2 or TRBV6-3 to TRBJ2-7; maybe TRBD1 (6 bases). The germline V gene has CDR1 MNHEY and CDR2 SVGEGT. This CDR3 spans 13 amino acids. V was trimmed by 5 bases and J by 0 bases, leaving 8 bases between them. Here the CDR3 reads CASSRDNSYEQYF. CDR3 bases: TGTGCCAGCAGTAGGGACAACTCCTACGAGCAGTACTTC.

The chain recombines TRBV20-1 with TRBJ2-2; D is tentatively TRBD1 or TRBD2 (6 bases each). The CDR3 runs 14 residues. Germline V gives CDR1 DFQATT, CDR2 SNEGSKA (reference sequence). The ends were cut back, 6 bases at V and 4 bases at J, with 15 bases in the middle. The CDR3 DNA follows: TGCAGTGCCCACGGGGGCCCCTTCACCGGGGAGCTGTTTTTT. It yields the protein CSAHGGPFTGELFF.

The chain combines TRBV15 with TRBJ1-1; perhaps TRBD1 as D (6 bases). V was clipped by 1 base and J by 7 bases, with 10 bases between them. CDR1 is LNHNV, CDR2 YYDKDF, per germline (reference sequence). CDR3 length: 13 amino acids. DNA of the CDR3: TGTGCCACCAGCAGAGGAAGACAGGTTGAAGCTTTCTTT. Its translation: CATSRGRQVEAFF. Together with reference TRBV15 and TRBJ1-1, the CDR3 gives the full variable domain: DAMVIQNPRYQVTQFGKPVTLSCSQTLNHNVMYWYQQKSSQAPKLLFHYYDKDFNNEADTPDNFQSRRPNTSFCFLDIRSPGLGDTAMYLCATSRGRQVEAFFGQGTRLTVV.

The rearrangement links TRBV7-9 to TRBJ1-2, with D unclear. Trimming stripped 1 base from V and 8 bases from J, with 14 bases between. The CDR3 has 14 amino acids. CDR1 is SEHNR, CDR2 FQNEAQ, per germline (reference sequence). The CDR3 sequence: CASSLGQRSLGYTF. As DNA, the CDR3 is TGTGCCAGCAGCTTAGGTCAGAGAAGCCTCGGCTACACCTTC. Using reference TRBV7-9 and TRBJ1-2 for the parts outside the CDR3, the full variable domain is DTGVSQNPRHKITKRGQNVTFRCDPISEHNRLYWYRQTLGQGPEFLTYFQNEAQLEKSRLLSDRFSAERPKGSFSTLEIQRTEQGDSAMYLCASSLGQRSLGYTFGSGTRLTVV.